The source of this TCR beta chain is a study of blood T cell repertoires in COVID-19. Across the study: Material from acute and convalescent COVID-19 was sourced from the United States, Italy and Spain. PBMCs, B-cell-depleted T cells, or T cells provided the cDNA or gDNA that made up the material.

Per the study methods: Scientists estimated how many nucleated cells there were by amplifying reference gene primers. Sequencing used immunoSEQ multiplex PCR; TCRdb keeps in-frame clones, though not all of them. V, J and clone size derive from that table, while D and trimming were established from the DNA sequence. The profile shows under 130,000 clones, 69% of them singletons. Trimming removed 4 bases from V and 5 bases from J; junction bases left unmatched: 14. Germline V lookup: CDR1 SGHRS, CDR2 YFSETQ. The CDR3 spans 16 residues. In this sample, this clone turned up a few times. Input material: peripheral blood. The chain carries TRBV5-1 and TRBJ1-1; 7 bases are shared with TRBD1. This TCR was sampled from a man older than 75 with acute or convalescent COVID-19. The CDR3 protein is CASSLGQDFRLTEAFF. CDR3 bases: TGCGCCAGCAGCCTCGGACAGGATTTTCGATTAACTGAAGCTTTCTTT. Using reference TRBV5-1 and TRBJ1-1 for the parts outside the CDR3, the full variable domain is KAGVTQTPRYLIKTRGQQVTLSCSPISGHRSVSWYQQTPGQGLQFLFEYFSETQRNKGNFPGRFSGRQFSNSRSEMNVSTLELGDSALYLCASSLGQDFRLTEAFFGQGTRLTVV.